This T cell receptor (beta chain) was recovered during a study of CD8+ T cells in alopecia areata. CDR3 length equals 13 residues. Germline CDR1 GTSNPN, CDR2 SVGIG (reference sequence). J gave up 7 bases and V 2 bases, and 4 bases lay outside the gene matches. TCR sequencing used cDNA made by reverse transcription of extracted RNA. Clones were sequenced by immunoSEQ multiplex PCR, and TCRdb holds only the in-frame ones, with some missing. The sample gives tens of thousands of clones, 50% to 75% of which show up once; roughly 18% is in the top ten. J is TRBJ2-1 and V is TRBV30; 8 positions match TRBD2. The sequence came from a human donor with alopecia areata. The source was CD8+ T cells sorted from blood, collected at week 0. In nucleotides, the CDR3 is TGTGCCTGGAGTTCCGGGACTAGGAATGAGCAGTTCTTC. Amino acid sequence: CAWSSGTRNEQFF. The full variable domain, its missing parts supplied by reference TRBV30 and TRBJ2-1, is SQTIHQWPATLVQPVGSPLSLECTVEGTSNPNLYWYRQAAGRGLQLLFYSVGIGQISSEVPQNLSASRPQDRQFILSSKKLLLSDSGFYLCAWSSGTRNEQFFGPGTRLTVL.